A single sample gave rise to the 15 T cell receptor beta chains below, sequenced in a study of T cell responses to AZD1222 COVID-19 vaccine. Sequencing was performed with immunoSEQ multiplex PCR; in TCRdb, only in-frame clones are kept and a portion is missing. This sample has 150,000 or so clones; 90% to 95% occur once, and the top ten carry 3% to 4%. The sequencing here drew on peripheral blood, taken 28 days after the second AZD1222 dose. Every receptor here comes from an adult who received the AZD1222 COVID-19 vaccine.

This clone came up many times. The chain recombines TRBV20-1 with TRBJ1-1, with D possibly TRBD1 on 6 matching bases. Germline CDR1 is DFQATT and CDR2 is SNEGSKA (reference sequence). Trimming cost V 3 bases and J 5 bases, with 22 bases left between them. The CDR3 runs 16 residues. CDR3 DNA sequence: TGCAGTGCTAGTTCTGGGGGCGCGGGTCTAAGGACTGAAGCTTTCTTT. Translated: CSASSGGAGLRTEAFF.

The chain links TRBV6-2 or TRBV6-3 to TRBJ2-5; D is uncertain. The CDR3 loop spans 13 amino acids. Trimming left V 2 bases short and J 5 bases short, with 9 bases between. Germline CDR1 is MNHEY and CDR2 is SVGEGT. In DNA, the CDR3 is TGTGCCAGCAGTTACCTCCCTCGGGAGACCCAGTACTTC. Protein sequence: CASSYLPRETQYF.

The chain recombines TRBV19 with TRBJ1-6, with no clear D. Germline assignment: CDR1 LNHDA and CDR2 SQIVND (reference sequence). This CDR3 has 16 residues. The V gene lost 3 bases and the J gene lost 3 bases, with 12 bases spanning the gap. Written as DNA, the CDR3 is TGTGCCAGTAGTATTGCCGCGGGGATCTATAATTCACCCCTCCACTTT. It translates to CASSIAAGIYNSPLHF.

The chain combines TRBV11-2 with TRBJ1-4; D unresolved. Germline V gene lookup returns CDR1 SGHAT and CDR2 FQNNGV. The germline V and J ends were trimmed by 6 bases and 8 bases, with 16 bases remaining between them. The CDR3 is 14 residues long. The CDR3 loop reads CASRSPTQGEKLFF. CDR3 bases: TGTGCCAGCAGATCCCCAACCCAAGGAGAAAAACTGTTTTTT.

The chain recombines TRBV21-1 with TRBJ1-6. TRBV21-1 is noted as a pseudogene. There are 13 residues in the CDR3. In nucleotides, the CDR3 is TGTGCCCGTCGCCCCGATCGGGATTCACCCCTCCACTTT. This sequence encodes CARRPDRDSPLHF.

The chain recombines TRBV6-5 with TRBJ1-4; 8 nucleotides match TRBD1. The ends lost 4 bases at V and 7 bases at J; junction bases unmatched: 8. This CDR3 comprises 15 residues. Germline V gene lookup returns CDR1 MNHEY and CDR2 SVGAGI. This CDR3 is CASSSEDRGFEKLFF. The CDR3 nucleotides read TGTGCCAGCAGTTCCGAAGACAGGGGTTTTGAAAAACTGTTTTTT.

The rearrangement links TRBV7-3 to TRBJ2-2, with D possibly being TRBD2 (5 bases). V was pared by 5 bases and J by 1 base, with 11 bases between. This CDR3 is 15 amino acids long. From germline, CDR1 is SGHTA and CDR2 FQGTGA. CDR3 in amino acids: CASSPRTRNTGELFF. The DNA for the CDR3 is TGTGCCAGCAGCCCGAGGACTCGGAACACCGGGGAGCTGTTTTTT.

This chain links TRBV28 with TRBJ2-4, with TRBD1 matching over 8 bases. The length of the CDR3 is 13 residues. Germline loops: CDR1 MDHEN, CDR2 SYDVKM. V lost 6 bases and J lost 8; bases outside the gene matches: 6. The chain's CDR3 is CASSKQGADIQYF. The CDR3 bases are TGTGCCAGCAGCAAGCAGGGGGCGGACATTCAGTACTTC.

V gene TRBV5-1 combines with J gene TRBJ1-4; TRBD1 is a possible D gene (6 bases). V lost 0 bases, J lost 6 bases, and 15 bases lay in between. Looked up from germline, CDR1 is SGHRS and CDR2 is YFSETQ. This CDR3 is 16 amino acids long. Here the CDR3 reads CASSLDRAIWDEKLFF. DNA for the CDR3: TGCGCCAGCAGCTTGGACAGGGCCATTTGGGATGAAAAACTGTTTTTT.

The chain uses TRBV28 and TRBJ1-4; possible D gene TRBD1, 6 bases. Germline lookup yields CDR1 MDHEN and CDR2 SYDVKM. CDR3 size: 13 residues. Trimming pared 6 bases from V and 8 bases from J, leaving 13 bases between. The CDR3 reads CASRYMDREKLFF. CDR3 DNA sequence: TGTGCCAGCAGGTATATGGACAGAGAAAAACTGTTTTTT.

The gene calls are TRBV5-1 and TRBJ2-1; D is possibly TRBD2 (5 bases). This CDR3 spans 13 amino acids. CDR1 SGHRS and CDR2 YFSETQ come from the germline V gene. V was cut by 4 bases and J by 9 bases, with 14 bases left in between. The chain's CDR3 is CASSARGRIEQFF. The DNA for the CDR3 is TGCGCCAGCAGCGCCCGGGGTCGCATTGAGCAGTTCTTC.

CDR3 sequence (DNA): TGTGCCAGTAGTATAAGGGGACAGGATCGTGAGCAGTTCTTC. Translated: CASSIRGQDREQFF. The V and J genes are TRBV19 and TRBJ2-1, with 8 bases matching TRBD1. V trimming: 2 bases; J trimming: 9 bases; junction bases outside the gene matches: 6. Germline CDR1 is LNHDA and CDR2 is SQIVND (reference sequence). The CDR3 is 14 residues long.

This chain connects TRBV4-3 to TRBJ1-5; TRBD1 matches at 8 bases. The CDR3 runs to 15 residues. V shed 0 bases, J shed 7 bases, and the junction held 5 bases outside the gene matches. Germline V gene data show CDR1 as LGHNA and CDR2 as YSLEER. CDR3 loop: CASSQERTGRQPQHF. The DNA of the CDR3 is TGCGCCAGCAGCCAAGAAAGGACAGGGCGACAGCCCCAGCATTTT.

The chain combines TRBV10-3 with TRBJ1-1; 7 bases are a match to TRBD1. After removal of 10 bases from V and 4 bases from J, the junction contained 9 bases not matched to a gene. The CDR3 loop spans 13 amino acids. The V gene's germline CDR1 is ENHRY and CDR2 SYGVKD. CDR3 DNA sequence: TGTGCCACCGGAGTAGGGGGCGGCACTGAAGCTTTCTTT. It encodes CATGVGGGTEAFF.

V usage is TRBV28 and J usage is TRBJ1-1; D is possibly TRBD1 (5 bases). V lost 1 base and J 6 bases, leaving 12 bases between the germline ends. The CDR3 contains 14 residues. Per the germline V gene, CDR1 is MDHEN and CDR2 is SYDVKM. The CDR3 DNA sequence: TGTGCCAGCAGTTTATTAACAGGATTCCCTGAAGCTTTCTTT. This encodes CASSLLTGFPEAFF. The full variable domain, rest sourced from reference TRBV28 and TRBJ1-1, is DVKVTQSSRYLVKRTGEKVFLECVQDMDHENMFWYRQDPGLGLRLIYFSYDVKMKEKGDIPEGYSVSREKKERFSLILESASTNQTSMYLCASSLLTGFPEAFFGQGTRLTVV.